The present entry profiles one T cell receptor (beta chain) with its context. Its target is not known. An end of the junction differs from the germline gene, which may be a read error. This sample's RNA came from whole unsorted tissue. More than 3 cm separated this lung sample from the edge of the tumor. TCRbeta libraries were built with three rounds of nested PCR, modified from ARM-PCR. From the multiplex PCR reads, TCRdb called clonotypes with MiXCR, one entry per CDR3 protein. The top ten hold less than 55% of the sample, which has roughly 45,000 distinct CDR3 sequences, roughly 66% seen once. This entry is derived from a study of tumor and adjacent non-tumor tissue in lung cancer. The CDR3 sequence is 11 residues long. Germline CDR1 and CDR2: MDHEN and SYDVKM. Study conclusions and caveats: Normal lung showed higher cumulative top 100 clone frequency than tumor. TCR diversity was significantly greater in tumor than normal lung tissue.

The clonotype comes from a man aged 45-60 years with non-small cell lung cancer. The chain uses TRBV28 and TRBJ2-7, with D possibly TRBD2 on 6 matching bases. Specimen: distant non-tumor lung tissue. The CDR3 protein is CASSSDYEQYF. The CDR3 DNA is TGTGCCAGCAGTTCGGACTACGAGCAATACTTC. The full variable domain, with the rest looked up from reference TRBV28 and TRBJ2-7, is DVKVTQSSRYLVKRTGEKVFLECVQDMDHENMFWYRQDPGLGLRLIYFSYDVKMKEKGDIPEGYSVSREKKERFSLILESASTNQTSMYLCASSSDYEQYFGPGTRLTVT.